This T cell receptor (beta chain) was sequenced for a study of graft-versus-host responses after intestinal transplantation. The repertoire was sequenced with immunoSEQ multiplex PCR; TCRdb's copy has only in-frame clones and lacks some. The data hold over 100,000 clones, with 90% to 95% observed a single time. On this clone itself: Antigen: not known.

Whole-study results and caveats: Early post-transplant HvG declines tracked with peak circulating GvH clone levels.

CDR1 is SGHAT, CDR2 FQNNGV, per germline. The CDR3 is 14 amino acids. Trimming cost V 4 bases and J 6 bases, with 15 bases left between them. The chain combines TRBV11-2 with TRBJ1-2, with a weak D call TRBD1 (5 bases). The sequence was collected from a human donor who received an intestinal transplant. The input for sequencing was unstimulated CD8+ T cells sorted from spleen or lymph node cells, taken before intestinal transplant. The CDR3 bases are TGTGCCAGCAGCTCCACCGGCAGGGCACATGGCTACACCTTC. Its translation: CASSSTGRAHGYTF.